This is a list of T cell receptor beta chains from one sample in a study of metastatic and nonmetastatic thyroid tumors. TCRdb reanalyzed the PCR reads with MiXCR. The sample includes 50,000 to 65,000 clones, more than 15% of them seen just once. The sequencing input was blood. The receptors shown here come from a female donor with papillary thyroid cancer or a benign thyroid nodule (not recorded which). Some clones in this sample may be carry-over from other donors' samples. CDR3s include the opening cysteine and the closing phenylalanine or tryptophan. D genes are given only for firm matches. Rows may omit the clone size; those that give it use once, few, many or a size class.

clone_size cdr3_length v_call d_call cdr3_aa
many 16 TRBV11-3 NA CASSLDPLTPNQPQHF
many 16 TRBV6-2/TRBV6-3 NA CASSYFPDRLNTEAFF
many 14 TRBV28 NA CASAHGGPNQPQHF
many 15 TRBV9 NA CASSVITGVNTEAFF
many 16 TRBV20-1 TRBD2 CSAREGERGIQETQYF
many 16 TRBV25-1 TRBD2 CASSVSSGRWTDTQYF
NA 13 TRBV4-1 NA CASRVQSAYEQYF
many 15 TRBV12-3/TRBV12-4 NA CASSFRRARNYGYTF
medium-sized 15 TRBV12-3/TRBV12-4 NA CASSPTGFQNYEQYF
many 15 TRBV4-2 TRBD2 CASSQDLLAGDTQYF
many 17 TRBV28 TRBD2 CASIEGGQTSGYNEQFF
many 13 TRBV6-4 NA CASSPLRDGEQFF
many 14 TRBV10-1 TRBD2 CASIGTSGHNEQFF
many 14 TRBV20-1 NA CSAPRQPGTDTQYF
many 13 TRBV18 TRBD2 CASSQTSGNEQFF
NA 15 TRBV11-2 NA CASSTEVGSTYEQYF
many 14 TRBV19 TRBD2 CASATGREPYEQYF
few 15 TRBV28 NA CASSLRGNSYNEQFF
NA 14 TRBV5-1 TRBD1 CASSRDSQTEGYTF
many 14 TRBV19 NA CASSPQGGPYEQYF
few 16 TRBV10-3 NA CAISELQDWYSYEQYF
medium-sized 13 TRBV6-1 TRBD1 CASSDRENTEAFF
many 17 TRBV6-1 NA CASSLRTPSGYGETQYF
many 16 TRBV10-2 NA CASSESSWRGNTEAFF
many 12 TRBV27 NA CASRGGNQPQHF
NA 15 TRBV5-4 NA CASSRYIGSAASPYF
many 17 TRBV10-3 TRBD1 CAISGSPGQRMNTEAFF
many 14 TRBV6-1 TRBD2 CASSRGVYTDTQYF
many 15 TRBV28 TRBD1 CASSDSGGIGQPQHF
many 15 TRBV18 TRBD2 CASSPGAGGPYEQYF
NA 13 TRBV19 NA CATASGGAGGYTF
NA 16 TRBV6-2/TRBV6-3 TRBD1 CASSYEGAILGTEAFF
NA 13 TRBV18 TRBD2 CASSPTSGNGQFF
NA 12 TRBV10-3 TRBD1 CATGTGVETQYF
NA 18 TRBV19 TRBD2 CASSLGLAGGRLYNEQFF
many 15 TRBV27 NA CASSLTGETYNEQFF
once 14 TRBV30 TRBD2 CAWSGTSDYNEQFF
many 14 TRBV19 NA CASSIDLSLLEAFF
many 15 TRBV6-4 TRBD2 CASSVLAGLYNEQFF
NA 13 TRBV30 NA CAWSVQVETAAFF
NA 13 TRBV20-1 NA CSFDGGTLYDQYF
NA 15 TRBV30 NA CAWSVGGSVDYEQYF
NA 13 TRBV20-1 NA CGARDWGLYGYSF
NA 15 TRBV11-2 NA CASSLRLAGNNEQFF
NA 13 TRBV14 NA CASSQSPGGVQYF
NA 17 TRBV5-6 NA CASSLLALASIGETQYF
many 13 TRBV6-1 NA CASSEAEESEQFF
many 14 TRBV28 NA CASSRQAMYDGYTF
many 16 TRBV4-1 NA CASSQRTGGTYNEQFF
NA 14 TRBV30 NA CACSDRSFANEQYF
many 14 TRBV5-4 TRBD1 CASSRDRVNSPLHF
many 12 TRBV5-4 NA CASSFSNNEQFF
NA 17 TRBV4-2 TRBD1 CASSQDWGQGRTDTQYF
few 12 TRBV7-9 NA CASIDIEETQYF
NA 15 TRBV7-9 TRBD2 CASSSLLAGEGEQYF